This TCR beta chain was obtained from a study of blood T cell repertoires in COVID-19. Study-level background: Acute and convalescent COVID-19 samples came from the United States, Italy and Spain.

The table came from immunoSEQ multiplex PCR; TCRdb's copy has only in-frame clones and leaves some out. This table holds some 290,000 clones, around nine tenths found once. Trimming pared 4 bases from V and 4 bases from J, leaving 23 bases between. The CDR3 consists of 17 residues. Germline V lookup: CDR1 SGHRS, CDR2 YFSETQ. The sequence came from a woman in her 30s who had been exposed to COVID-19. This chain joins TRBV5-1 and TRBJ1-1, with D possibly TRBD1 on 6 matching bases. Sequencing was carried out using PBMCs or T cells enriched from blood (not recorded which). CDR3 coding DNA: TGCGCCAGCAGCCCCATTCCACAGGGCCCCGCTGGCACTGAAGCTTTCTTT. Its translation is CASSPIPQGPAGTEAFF.